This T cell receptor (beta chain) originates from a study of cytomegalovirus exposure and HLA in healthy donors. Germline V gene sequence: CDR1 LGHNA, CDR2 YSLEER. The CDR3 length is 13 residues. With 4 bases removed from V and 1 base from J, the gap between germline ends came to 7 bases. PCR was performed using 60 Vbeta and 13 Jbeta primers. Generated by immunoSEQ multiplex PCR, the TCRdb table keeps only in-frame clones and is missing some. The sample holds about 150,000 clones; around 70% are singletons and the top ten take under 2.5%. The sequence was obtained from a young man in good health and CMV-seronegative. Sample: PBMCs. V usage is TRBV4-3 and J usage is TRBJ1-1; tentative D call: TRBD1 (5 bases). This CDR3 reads CASSLTGNTEAFF. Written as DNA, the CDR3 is TGCGCCAGCAGCCTTACAGGGAACACTGAAGCTTTCTTT.